The T cell receptor (beta chain) described here comes from a study of cytomegalovirus exposure and HLA in healthy donors. V was clipped by 4 bases and J by 4 bases; unmatched bases: 5. Germline CDR1 reads SGHDT; CDR2 reads YYEEEE. The CDR3 has 15 residues. Points from the study as a whole: In a later analysis, HLA-C alleles had the fewest associated TCRs, DRB1 alleles the most. Later findings reportedly placed an Asian-associated ancestry cluster below the approximately 620-donor mean for N-insertions. According to the study, 150 to 200 TCR beta chains were cytomegalovirus-associated. A later analysis linked a missense DCLRE1C variant to TCR beta V- and J-gene trimming.

The PCR ran on 60 Vbeta and 13 Jbeta primers. Profiled with immunoSEQ multiplex PCR; TCRdb holds only in-frame clones, not every one. The table includes 150,000 to 200,000 clones, under 85% detected once. A note on this clone: The antigen is undetermined.

Sequencing was performed on PBMCs. The chain uses TRBV5-6 and TRBJ2-7, with 13 bases matching TRBD2. The TCR was taken from a female donor in good health and CMV-seronegative. The CDR3 DNA reads TGTGCCAGCAGCCTGGGACTAGCGGGAATTTACGAGCAGTACTTC. Protein sequence: CASSLGLAGIYEQYF.